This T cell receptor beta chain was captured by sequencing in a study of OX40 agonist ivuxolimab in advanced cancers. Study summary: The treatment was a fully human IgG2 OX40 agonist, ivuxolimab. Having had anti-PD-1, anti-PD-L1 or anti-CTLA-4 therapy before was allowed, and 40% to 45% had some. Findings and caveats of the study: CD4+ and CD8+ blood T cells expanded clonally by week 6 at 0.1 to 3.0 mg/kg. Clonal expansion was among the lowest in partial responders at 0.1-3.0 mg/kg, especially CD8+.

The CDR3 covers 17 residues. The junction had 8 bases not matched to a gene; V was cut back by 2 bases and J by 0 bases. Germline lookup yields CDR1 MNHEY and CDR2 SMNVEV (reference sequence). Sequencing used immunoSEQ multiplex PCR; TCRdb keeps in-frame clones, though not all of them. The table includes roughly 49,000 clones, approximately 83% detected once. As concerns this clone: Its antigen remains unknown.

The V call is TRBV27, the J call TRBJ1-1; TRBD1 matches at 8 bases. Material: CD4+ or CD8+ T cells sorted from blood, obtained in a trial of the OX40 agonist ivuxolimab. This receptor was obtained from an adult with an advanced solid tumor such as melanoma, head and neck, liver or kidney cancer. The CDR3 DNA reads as TGTGCCAGCAGTTTAAGGGACAGGCCCTACATGAACACTGAAGCTTTCTTT. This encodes CASSLRDRPYMNTEAFF.